This T cell receptor (beta chain) derives from a study of post-analysis software for immune sequencing data. Study summary: Several disease courses (relapsing-remitting, secondary progressive and progressive-relapsing) of multiple sclerosis were included. Study results and caveats: Multiple sclerosis patients had significantly lower normalized Chao1 diversity than controls. Higher frequency in patients than in controls was seen for roughly five TRBV segments, with TRBV5-6, TRBV5-1 and TRBV20-1 among them.

With V trimmed by 6 bases and J by 5 bases, 6 bases remained unmatched. The CDR3 is made up of 13 amino acids. From germline, CDR1 is ENHRY and CDR2 SYGVKD. The library was made from cDNA and included unique molecular identifiers. The authors obtained roughly 550,000 cDNA molecules from approximately 1 to 10 million T cells. Each CDR3 protein gets one entry after TCRdb re-called the PCR reads with MiXCR. The sample lists about 260,000 distinct CDR3 sequences; approximately 34% were seen once. This clonotype was observed at least ten times. Its antigen is currently unknown. Sequencing was carried out using blood. The source is a girl aged 10-17 years with multiple sclerosis. V is TRBV10-3 and J is TRBJ2-5; 7 nucleotides line up with TRBD1. The CDR3 is CAISSGQRETQYF. The CDR3 region has the DNA TGTGCCATCAGCTCGGGACAGAGGGAGACCCAGTACTTC.